This T cell receptor beta chain derives from a study of T cells after yellow fever vaccination. From the 5' RACE reads, TCRdb called clonotypes with MiXCR, one entry per CDR3 protein. The repertoire holds hundreds of thousands of distinct CDR3 sequences, with 9% to 15% as singletons. Whole-study findings and limits: The study noted that FACS-sorted repertoires could contain abundant clonotypes contaminating from the bulk population. It was a small share of clonotypes that appeared in both CD4 and CD8 compartments.

This clonotype was detected only a few times. Its target is not known. This receptor was taken from a man aged 25 to 40 who received the YFV17D yellow fever vaccine. The material sequenced was PBMCs, taken on the day of the yellow fever booster vaccination.

Here the CDR3 reads CASSQWSGSCEQYF. CDR3 DNA: TGCGCCAGCAGTCAGTGGAGCGGGAGTTGCGAGCAGTACTTC. J is TRBJ2-7 and V is TRBV23-1; 8 nucleotides match TRBD2. TRBV23-1 is placed among ORFs of uncertain function. The CDR3 is made up of 14 amino acids. V was clipped by 3 bases and J by 6 bases; unmatched bases: 7.